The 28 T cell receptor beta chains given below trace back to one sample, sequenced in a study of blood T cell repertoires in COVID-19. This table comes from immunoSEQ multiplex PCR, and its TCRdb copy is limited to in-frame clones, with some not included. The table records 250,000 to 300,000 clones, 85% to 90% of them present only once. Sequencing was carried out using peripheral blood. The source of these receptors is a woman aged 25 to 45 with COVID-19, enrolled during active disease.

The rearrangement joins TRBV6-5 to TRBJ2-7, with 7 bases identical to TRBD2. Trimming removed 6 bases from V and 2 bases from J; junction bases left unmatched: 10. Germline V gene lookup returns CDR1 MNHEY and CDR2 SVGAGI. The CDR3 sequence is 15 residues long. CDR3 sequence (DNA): TGTGCCAGCAGGGCCCCAGCGGGGCAAACCTACGAGCAGTACTTC. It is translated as CASRAPAGQTYEQYF.

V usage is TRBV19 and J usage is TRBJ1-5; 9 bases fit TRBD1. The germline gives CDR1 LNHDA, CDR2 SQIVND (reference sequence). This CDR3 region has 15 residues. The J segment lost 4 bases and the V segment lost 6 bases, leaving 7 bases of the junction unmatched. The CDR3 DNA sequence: TGTGCCAGTAGGGGGGACAGGGTAGCGAATCAGCCCCAGCATTTT. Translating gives CASRGDRVANQPQHF. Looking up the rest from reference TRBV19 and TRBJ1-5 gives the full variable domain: DGGITQSPKYLFRKEGQNVTLSCEQNLNHDAMYWYRQDPGQGLRLIYYSQIVNDFQKGDIAEGYSVSREKKESFPLTVTSAQKNPTAFYLCASRGDRVANQPQHFGDGTRLSIL.

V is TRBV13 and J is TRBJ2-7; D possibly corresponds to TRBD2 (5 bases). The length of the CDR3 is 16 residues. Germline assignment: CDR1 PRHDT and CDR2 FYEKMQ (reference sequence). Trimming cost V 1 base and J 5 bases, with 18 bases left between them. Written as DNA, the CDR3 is TGTGCCAGCAGCTTAGCCCCTTTGAAGCCCGGGGACGAGCAGTACTTC. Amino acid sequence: CASSLAPLKPGDEQYF.

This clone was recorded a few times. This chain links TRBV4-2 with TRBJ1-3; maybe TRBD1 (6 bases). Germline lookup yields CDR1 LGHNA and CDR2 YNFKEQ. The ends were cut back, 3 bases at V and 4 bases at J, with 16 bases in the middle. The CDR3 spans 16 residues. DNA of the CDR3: TGTGCCAGCAGCCAGGCCACCAGGGGATCAGGAAACACCATATATTTT. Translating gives CASSQATRGSGNTIYF.

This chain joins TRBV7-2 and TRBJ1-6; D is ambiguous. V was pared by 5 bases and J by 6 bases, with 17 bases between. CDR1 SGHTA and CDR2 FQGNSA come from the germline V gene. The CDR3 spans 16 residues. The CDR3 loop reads CASSPAGLPGNSPLHF. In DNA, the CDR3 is TGTGCCAGCAGCCCCGCAGGACTCCCGGGTAATTCACCCCTCCACTTT.

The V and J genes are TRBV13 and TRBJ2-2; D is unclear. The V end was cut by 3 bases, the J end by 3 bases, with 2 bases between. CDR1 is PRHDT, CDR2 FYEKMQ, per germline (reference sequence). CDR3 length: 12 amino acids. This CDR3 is CASSFYTGELFF. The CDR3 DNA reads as TGTGCCAGCAGCTTCTACACCGGGGAGCTGTTTTTT.

The chain's CDR3 is CASSQDISGGAYEQYF. In DNA, the CDR3 is TGTGCCAGCAGCCAAGATATCAGCGGGGGGGCCTACGAGCAGTACTTC. This chain connects TRBV3-1 (or the pseudogene TRBV3-2) to TRBJ2-7; 10 bases map to TRBD2. In germline, CDR1 is LGHDT, CDR2 YNNKEL (reference sequence). The trim removed 0 bases at V and 2 bases at J, leaving 4 bases unmatched. The CDR3 length is 16 residues.

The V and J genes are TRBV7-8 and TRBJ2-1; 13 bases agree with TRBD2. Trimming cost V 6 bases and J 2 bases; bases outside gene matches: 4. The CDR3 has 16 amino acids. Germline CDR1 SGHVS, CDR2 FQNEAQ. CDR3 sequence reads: CASRWTSGGAYNEQFF. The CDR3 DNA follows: TGTGCCAGCAGATGGACTAGCGGGGGCGCCTACAATGAGCAGTTCTTC.

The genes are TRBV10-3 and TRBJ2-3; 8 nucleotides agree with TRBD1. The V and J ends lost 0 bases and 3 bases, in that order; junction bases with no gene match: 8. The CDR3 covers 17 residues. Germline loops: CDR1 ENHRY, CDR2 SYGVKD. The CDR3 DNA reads TGTGCCATCAGTGAGTCATCCTGGACAGGGCCAACAGATACGCAGTATTTT. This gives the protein CAISESSWTGPTDTQYF.

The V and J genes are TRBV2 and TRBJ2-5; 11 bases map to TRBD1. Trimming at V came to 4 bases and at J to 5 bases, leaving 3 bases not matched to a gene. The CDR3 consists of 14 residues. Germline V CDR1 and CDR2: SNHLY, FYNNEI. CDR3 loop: CASSGWTGGETQYF. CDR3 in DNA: TGTGCCAGCAGTGGGTGGACAGGGGGCGAGACCCAGTACTTC.

CDR3 in amino acids: CASTPGGENTEAFF. CDR3 in DNA: TGCGCCAGCACCCCTGGGGGCGAGAACACTGAAGCTTTCTTT. V usage is TRBV10-1 and J usage is TRBJ1-1, with D perhaps matching TRBD1 (6 bases). The germline gives CDR1 WNHNN, CDR2 SYGVQD (reference sequence). The CDR3 consists of 14 residues. Trimming took off 7 bases at V and 1 base at J, with 13 bases between the two ends.

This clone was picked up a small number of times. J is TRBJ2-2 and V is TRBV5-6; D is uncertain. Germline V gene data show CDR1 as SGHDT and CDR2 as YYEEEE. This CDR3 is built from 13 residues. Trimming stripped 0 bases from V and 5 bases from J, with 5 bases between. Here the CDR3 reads CASSLVQTGELFF. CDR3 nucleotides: TGTGCCAGCAGCTTGGTACAGACCGGGGAGCTGTTTTTT.

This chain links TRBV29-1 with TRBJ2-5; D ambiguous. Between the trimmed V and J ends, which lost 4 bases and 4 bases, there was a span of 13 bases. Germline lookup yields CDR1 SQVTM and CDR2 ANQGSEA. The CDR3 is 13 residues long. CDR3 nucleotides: TGCAGCGTTGGTTCACGAGGTGGAGAGACCCAGTACTTC. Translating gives CSVGSRGGETQYF.

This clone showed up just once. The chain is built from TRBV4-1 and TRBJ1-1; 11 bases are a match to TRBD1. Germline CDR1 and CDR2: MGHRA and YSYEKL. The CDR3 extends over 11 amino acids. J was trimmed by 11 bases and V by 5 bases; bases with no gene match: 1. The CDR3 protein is CASSGDRGAFF. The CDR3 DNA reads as TGCGCCAGCAGCGGGGACAGGGGGGCTTTCTTT.

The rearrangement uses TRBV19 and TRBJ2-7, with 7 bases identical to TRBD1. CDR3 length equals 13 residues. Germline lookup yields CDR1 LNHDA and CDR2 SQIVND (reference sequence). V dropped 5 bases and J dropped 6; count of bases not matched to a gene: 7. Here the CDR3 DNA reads TGTGCCAGTAGTCCGACAGGGTCCCTCGAGCAGTACTTC. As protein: CASSPTGSLEQYF.

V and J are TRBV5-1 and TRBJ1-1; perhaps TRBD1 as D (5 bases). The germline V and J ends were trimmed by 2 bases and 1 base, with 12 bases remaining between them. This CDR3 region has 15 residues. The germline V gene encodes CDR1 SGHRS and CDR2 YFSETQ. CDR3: CASSLTTAPNTEAFF. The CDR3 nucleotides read TGCGCCAGCAGCTTAACGACAGCACCGAACACTGAAGCTTTCTTT.

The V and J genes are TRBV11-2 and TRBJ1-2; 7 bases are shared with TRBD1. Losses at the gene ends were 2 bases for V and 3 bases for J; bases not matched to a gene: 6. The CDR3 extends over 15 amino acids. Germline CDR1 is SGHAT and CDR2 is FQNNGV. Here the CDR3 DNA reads TGTGCCAGCAGCTTAAGTCAGGGGGATTACTATGGCTACACCTTC. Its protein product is CASSLSQGDYYGYTF.

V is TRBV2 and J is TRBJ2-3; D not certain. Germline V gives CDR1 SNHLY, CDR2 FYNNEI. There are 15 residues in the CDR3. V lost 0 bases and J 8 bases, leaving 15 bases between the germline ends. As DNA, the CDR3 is TGTGCCAGCAGTGAAGCCATCCTCCTACCAAGTACGCAGTATTTT. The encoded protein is CASSEAILLPSTQYF.

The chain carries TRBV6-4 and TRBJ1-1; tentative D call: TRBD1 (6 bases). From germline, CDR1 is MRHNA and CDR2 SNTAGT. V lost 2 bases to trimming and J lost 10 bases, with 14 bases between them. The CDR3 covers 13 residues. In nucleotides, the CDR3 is TGTGCCAGCAGTGACGGGACATCCTTAGGAGCTTTCTTT. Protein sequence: CASSDGTSLGAFF.

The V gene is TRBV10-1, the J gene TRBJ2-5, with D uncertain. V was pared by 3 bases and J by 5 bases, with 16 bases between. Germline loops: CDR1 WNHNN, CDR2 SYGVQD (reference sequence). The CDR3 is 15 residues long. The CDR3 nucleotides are TGCGCCAGCAGTGAAGCTGGCGGTTTCGTGGAGACCCAGTACTTC. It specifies CASSEAGGFVETQYF.

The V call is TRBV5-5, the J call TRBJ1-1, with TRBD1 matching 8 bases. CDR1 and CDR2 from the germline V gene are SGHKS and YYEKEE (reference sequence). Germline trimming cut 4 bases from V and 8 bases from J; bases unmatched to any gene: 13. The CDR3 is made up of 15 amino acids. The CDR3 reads CASSPLSGGLGEAFF. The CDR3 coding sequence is TGTGCCAGCAGCCCCCTGTCAGGGGGCCTTGGGGAAGCTTTCTTT. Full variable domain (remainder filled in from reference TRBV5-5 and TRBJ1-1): DAGVTQSPTHLIKTRGQQVTLRCSPISGHKSVSWYQQVLGQGPQFIFQYYEKEERGRGNFPDRFSARQFPNYSSELNVNALLLGDSALYLCASSPLSGGLGEAFFGQGTRLTVV.

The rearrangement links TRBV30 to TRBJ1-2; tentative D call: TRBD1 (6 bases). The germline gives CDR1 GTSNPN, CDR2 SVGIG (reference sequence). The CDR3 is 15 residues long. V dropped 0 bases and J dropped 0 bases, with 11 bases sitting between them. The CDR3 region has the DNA TGTGCCTGGAGTGTACGCGGGGGCTCTAACTATGGCTACACCTTC. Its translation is CAWSVRGGSNYGYTF.

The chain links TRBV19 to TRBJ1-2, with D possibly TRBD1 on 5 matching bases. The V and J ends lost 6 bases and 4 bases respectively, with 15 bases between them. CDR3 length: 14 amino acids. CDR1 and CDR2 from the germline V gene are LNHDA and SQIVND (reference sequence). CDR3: CASRPRWGGYGYTF. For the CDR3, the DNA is TGTGCCAGTAGGCCCCGGTGGGGGGGCTATGGCTACACCTTC.

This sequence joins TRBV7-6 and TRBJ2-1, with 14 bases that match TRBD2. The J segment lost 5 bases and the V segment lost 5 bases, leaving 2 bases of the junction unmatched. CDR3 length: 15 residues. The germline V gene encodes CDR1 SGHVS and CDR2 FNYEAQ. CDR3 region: CASSPTSGGDNEQFF. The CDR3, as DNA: TGTGCCAGCAGCCCGACTAGCGGGGGGGACAATGAGCAGTTCTTC.

The CDR3 spells CAIGTGGDQPQHF. The CDR3 DNA sequence: TGTGCCATCGGGACAGGGGGGGATCAGCCCCAGCATTTT. The J gene is TRBJ1-5, the V gene TRBV27; 11 bases are a match to TRBD1. J was trimmed by 5 bases and V by 10 bases; bases with no gene match: 4. Germline V gene lookup returns CDR1 MNHEY and CDR2 SMNVEV (reference sequence). There are 13 residues in the CDR3.

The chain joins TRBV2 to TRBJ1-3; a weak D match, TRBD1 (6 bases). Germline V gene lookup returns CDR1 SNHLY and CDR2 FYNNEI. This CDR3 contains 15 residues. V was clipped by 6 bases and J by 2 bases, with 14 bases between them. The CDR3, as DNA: TGTGCCAGCAGAAGCCGGACAGCTGCTGGAAACACCATATATTTT. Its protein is CASRSRTAAGNTIYF.

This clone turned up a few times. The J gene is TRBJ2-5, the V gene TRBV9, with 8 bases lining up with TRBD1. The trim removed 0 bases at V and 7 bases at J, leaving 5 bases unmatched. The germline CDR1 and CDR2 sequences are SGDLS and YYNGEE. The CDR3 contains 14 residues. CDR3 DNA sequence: TGTGCCAGCAGCGTAGGACAGGGGACGAGGACCCAGTACTTC. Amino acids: CASSVGQGTRTQYF. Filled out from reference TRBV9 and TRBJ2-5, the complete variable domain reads DSGVTQTPKHLITATGQRVTLRCSPRSGDLSVYWYQQSLDQGLQFLIQYYNGEERAKGNILERFSAQQFPDLHSELNLSSLELGDSALYFCASSVGQGTRTQYFGPGTRLLVL.

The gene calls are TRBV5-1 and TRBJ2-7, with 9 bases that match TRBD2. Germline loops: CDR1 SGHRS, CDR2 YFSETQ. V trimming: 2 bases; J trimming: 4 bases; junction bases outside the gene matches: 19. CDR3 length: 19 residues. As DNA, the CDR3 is TGCGCCAGCAGCTTACCCTGGGAGCGGGGGGCCGCAGCGTCTTACGAGCAGTACTTC. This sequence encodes CASSLPWERGAAASYEQYF.